Following are 15 T cell receptor beta chains from one sample sequenced in a study of CD4 T cells in relation to SARS-CoV-2 and coronaviruses. Sequenced by immunoSEQ multiplex PCR; TCRdb stores in-frame clones only, minus some. The data contain approximately 50,000 clones, 92% of them singletons. The material sequenced was naive CD4+ T cells from PBMCs. Subset defined: naive CD4+ T cells isolated by negative enrichment. All receptors come from an adult with COVID-19.

This clone was detected only a few times. V and J are TRBV3-1 (or the pseudogene TRBV3-2) and TRBJ2-1; TRBD2 is a possible D gene (6 bases). There are 12 residues in the CDR3. Germline V CDR1 and CDR2: LGHDT, YNNKEL (reference sequence). The ends were cut back, 3 bases at V and 10 bases at J, with 10 bases in the middle. The CDR3 nucleotides read TGTGCCAGCAGCCAGGTTAGCGGAGAGCAGTTCTTC. Its translation is CASSQVSGEQFF.

The chain joins TRBV28 to TRBJ2-1; TRBD2 matches at 7 bases. The germline V gene has CDR1 MDHEN and CDR2 SYDVKM. Losses at the gene ends were 2 bases for V and 0 bases for J; bases not matched to a gene: 7. CDR3 size: 17 residues. CDR3 bases: TGTGCCAGCAGTTTAGGCGGGAGCCCGGGCTCCTACAATGAGCAGTTCTTC. Translated: CASSLGGSPGSYNEQFF.

The V call is TRBV12-5, the J call TRBJ2-1; 11 bases line up with TRBD2. CDR1 and CDR2 (germline): LGHNT, FRNRAP. The ends lost 6 bases at V and 3 bases at J; junction bases unmatched: 4. CDR3 length: 15 residues. CDR3 in amino acids: CASGLTSGVYNEQFF. CDR3 nucleotide sequence: TGTGCTAGTGGCTTGACTAGCGGGGTCTACAATGAGCAGTTCTTC.

The rearrangement uses TRBV9 and TRBJ1-2; D remains unclear. There are 15 residues in the CDR3. The V end was cut by 4 bases, the J end by 0 bases, with 13 bases between. Germline V CDR1 and CDR2: SGDLS, YYNGEE. In DNA form, the CDR3 reads TGTGCCAGCAGCCTAAAAGGTGATACTAACTATGGCTACACCTTC. This sequence encodes CASSLKGDTNYGYTF. The whole variable domain, remainder taken from reference TRBV9 and TRBJ1-2, is DSGVTQTPKHLITATGQRVTLRCSPRSGDLSVYWYQQSLDQGLQFLIQYYNGEERAKGNILERFSAQQFPDLHSELNLSSLELGDSALYFCASSLKGDTNYGYTFGSGTRLTVV.

This rearrangement joins TRBV30 to TRBJ2-6; no clear D gene. Trimming took 5 bases from V and 4 from J, leaving 9 bases between them. The CDR3 is 13 residues long. Germline assignment: CDR1 GTSNPN and CDR2 SVGIG (reference sequence). CDR3 nucleotides: TGTGCCTGGTTACCGCCCGGGGCCAACGTCCTGACTTTC. Amino acid sequence: CAWLPPGANVLTF.

The chain is built from TRBV5-4 and TRBJ2-5; D is perhaps TRBD1 or TRBD2 (5 bases each). Germline V lookup: CDR1 SGHNT, CDR2 YYREEE (reference sequence). This CDR3 contains 15 residues. Trimming took off 4 bases at V and 0 bases at J, with 13 bases between the two ends. For the CDR3, the DNA is TGTGCCAGCAGCCCCTTAGGGACCTACCAAGAGACCCAGTACTTC. Protein: CASSPLGTYQETQYF.

This clone appeared a single time. The V and J genes are TRBV28 and TRBJ2-7; TRBD2 is a possible D gene (5 bases). This CDR3 region has 11 residues. Looked up from germline, CDR1 is MDHEN and CDR2 is SYDVKM. V was clipped by 6 bases and J by 4 bases, with 7 bases between them. The CDR3 protein is CASRREYEQYF. The CDR3 DNA reads as TGTGCCAGCAGAAGGGAGTACGAGCAGTACTTC.

CDR3 DNA: TGTGCCAGCAGCTTAGGGACTAGCGGGAATCTTGAGCAGTTCTTC. Its translation is CASSLGTSGNLEQFF. J is TRBJ2-1 and V is TRBV7-3, with 13 positions matching TRBD2. The CDR3 runs to 15 residues. Germline-derived CDR1 and CDR2 are SGHTA and FQGTGA. Losses at the gene ends were 2 bases for V and 9 bases for J; bases not matched to a gene: 4.

The V call is TRBV5-1, the J call TRBJ2-5; 10 bases agree with TRBD1. Trimming took 4 bases from V and 4 from J; bases not matched to a gene: 4. The CDR3 runs 14 residues. The germline CDR1 and CDR2 sequences are SGHRS and YFSETQ. The CDR3 loop reads CASSPRTGGETQYF. Written as DNA, the CDR3 is TGCGCCAGCAGCCCACGGACAGGGGGAGAGACCCAGTACTTC.

The chain uses TRBV6-7 and TRBJ2-1, with 10 nucleotides matching TRBD2. TRBV6-7 is an ORF; its function is uncertain. The CDR3 runs 15 residues. CDR3 nucleotide sequence: TGTGCTAAAGGGGTCTGGACTAGCGGTTACAATGAGCAGTTCTTC. Protein: CAKGVWTSGYNEQFF.

The genes are TRBV19 and TRBJ1-5, with TRBD1 matching over 8 bases. This CDR3 has 17 amino acids. Germline CDR1 and CDR2: LNHDA and SQIVND (reference sequence). V lost 6 bases to trimming and J lost 0 bases; unmatched junction nucleotides: 10. The CDR3 sequence: CASSPWGTGDSNQPQHF. CDR3 coding DNA: TGTGCCAGTAGCCCCTGGGGGACAGGTGATAGCAATCAGCCCCAGCATTTT.

The chain is built from TRBV18 and TRBJ2-3; D is perhaps TRBD1 (5 bases). CDR1 and CDR2 from the germline V gene are KGHSH and LQKENI. Trimming left V 3 bases short and J 0 bases short, with 10 bases between. This CDR3 contains 15 residues. CDR3 sequence: CASSPFQGSTDTQYF. CDR3 DNA sequence: TGTGCCAGCTCACCGTTCCAGGGTAGCACAGATACGCAGTATTTT. The variable domain in full, with the rest retrieved from reference TRBV18 and TRBJ2-3, is NAGVMQNPRHLVRRRGQEARLRCSPMKGHSHVYWYRQLPEEGLKFMVYLQKENIIDESGMPKERFSAEFPKEGPSILRIQQVVRGDSAAYFCASSPFQGSTDTQYFGPGTRLTVL.

As concerns this clone: This CDR3 is also generated by other DNA sequences in the sample. The rearrangement joins TRBV7-2 to TRBJ2-7; the match to TRBD2 covers 10 bases. V lost 4 bases and J lost 0; bases outside the gene matches: 3. From germline, CDR1 is SGHTA and CDR2 FQGNSA. This CDR3 spans 15 amino acids. Here the CDR3 reads CASSSGLAVSYEQYF. Here the CDR3 DNA reads TGTGCCAGCAGCTCAGGACTAGCGGTCTCCTACGAGCAGTACTTC.

The V call is TRBV30, the J call TRBJ2-7, with no clear D. V lost 7 bases and J 5 bases, leaving 12 bases between the germline ends. CDR3 size: 11 residues. Germline values: CDR1 GTSNPN, CDR2 SVGIG (reference sequence). This CDR3 is CASRVSHEQYF. In DNA form, the CDR3 reads TGTGCCTCAAGGGTTTCCCACGAGCAGTACTTC.

The rearrangement joins TRBV4-1 to TRBJ2-5, with TRBD2 identical over 12 bases. CDR3 length equals 16 residues. Germline V gene sequence: CDR1 MGHRA, CDR2 YSYEKL. J gave up 5 bases and V 0 bases, and 4 bases lay outside the gene matches. As DNA, the CDR3 is TGCGCCAGCAGCCAAGATCAGCTAGCGGGAGGGGAGACCCAGTACTTC. This translates into CASSQDQLAGGETQYF.